This TCR beta chain stems from a study of shared clonotypes between healthy human individuals. Within Nashville, Tennessee resided all donors, each a Caucasian adult. This clone was found once. This CDR3 has 13 residues. V was trimmed by 6 bases and J by 1 base, leaving 9 bases between them. CDR1 MNHEY and CDR2 SMNVEV come from the germline V gene (reference sequence). The method was immunoSEQ multiplex PCR; TCRdb's version includes in-frame clones alone and lacks a portion of them. The data hold about 2.3 million clones, with approximately 90% observed a single time. The sequencing sample was made of naive CD4+ T cells from PBMCs. Indicated subset: CD45RA+ positively selected. The chain is built from TRBV27 and TRBJ1-2, with D unresolved. This receptor was identified in a man between 18 and 29 years old in good health. Some clones in this sample may be carry-over from other donors' samples. CDR3 loop: CASSPQFNYGYTF. The CDR3 nucleotides are TGTGCCAGCAGCCCACAGTTTAACTATGGCTACACCTTC.